This T cell receptor (beta chain) is from a study of esophageal squamous cell carcinoma under preoperative chemotherapy. On the study more broadly: Samples included peripheral blood T cells as well as tumor-infiltrating lymphocytes. Study results and limitations: Peripheral T cells showed a significant TCR diversity increase after chemotherapy, unlike tumor-infiltrating lymphocytes. After treatment, tumor-infiltrating lymphocytes seemed to come partly from incoming peripheral T cells, not only local changes. Paclitaxel-nedaplatin therapy caused immediate, substantial clonotype frequency changes.

The CDR3 runs 12 residues. Per germline, CDR1 WNHNN and CDR2 SYGVQD (reference sequence). Time point here: after preoperative PTX-NDP chemotherapy. TCRdb itself ran the PCR reads through MiXCR, one entry per CDR3 protein. The sample holds roughly 10,000 distinct CDR3 sequences, roughly 65% seen once. A note on this clonotype: Its antigen is still unknown. Germline and junction disagree at one end, which may indicate a read error.

The V gene is TRBV10-1, the J gene TRBJ2-3, with 7 bases fitting TRBD2. The biological material was taken from a patient given preoperative chemotherapy. This clonotype was obtained from a human donor with esophageal squamous cell carcinoma. The donor label of this sample is uncertain. The CDR3 nucleotides are TGCGCGGGGCAGAGCGGGAAAGACACGCAGTATTTC. This sequence encodes CAGQSGKDTQYF.